This is a list of T cell receptor beta chains from one sample in a study of blood T cells in healthy people across ages. TCRdb fed the 5' RACE reads into MiXCR, producing one record per CDR3 protein. The sample includes roughly 800,000 distinct CDR3 sequences, 55% to 75% of them seen just once. The sequenced sample consisted of blood. These receptors came from a man aged 25-40 years in good health. CDR3s include the opening cysteine and the closing phenylalanine or tryptophan. The D gene is left open where the match is weak. Some rows mark clone size as missing; the rest say once, few, many or name a class of expanded clone.

>TRBV2|.|.|TRBJ1-2
TGTGCCAGCAGTGAATTCATAAATGGCTACACCTTC
CASSEFINGYTF
>TRBV6-2/TRBV6-3|few|.|TRBJ1-1
TGTGCCAGCAGTTCTGGGACTAAGAACACTGAAGCTTTCTTT
CASSSGTKNTEAFF
>TRBV12-3/TRBV12-4|.|TRBD2|TRBJ2-5
TGTGCCAGCACTTCAGGGATAATAGGACTAGAAGAGACCCAGTACTTC
CASTSGIIGLEETQYF
>TRBV12-3/TRBV12-4|.|.|TRBJ2-3
TGTGCCAGCAGCAGGGCCCAGGGGAGGCCCGAAACAGATACGCAGTATTTT
CASSRAQGRPETDTQYF
>TRBV7-2|.|.|TRBJ1-1
TGTGCCAGCAGCTTAGGCCCGTGGGGCGGCACTGAAGCTTTCTTT
CASSLGPWGGTEAFF
>TRBV20-1|.|.|TRBJ2-7
TGCAGTGCTAGAGATCTTATCACTTACTACGAGCAGTACTTC
CSARDLITYYEQYF
>TRBV27|few|TRBD2|TRBJ2-1
TGTGCCAGCAAAGCCTACCCTAGCGGGAGGGGGAATGAGCAGTTCTTC
CASKAYPSGRGNEQFF
>TRBV6-5|once|.|TRBJ2-7
TGTGCCAGCAGTTACCCCTACTCCAATGAGCAGTACTTC
CASSYPYSNEQYF
>TRBV5-1|.|TRBD1|TRBJ1-1
TGCGCCAGCAGCTTGGGGACAGGGGTCATGAACACTGAGGCTTTCTTT
CASSLGTGVMNTEAFF
>TRBV12-3/TRBV12-4|few|.|TRBJ1-2
TGTGCCAGCAGTTTTGCAGACGCCCTATATGGCTACACCTTC
CASSFADALYGYTF
>TRBV6-5|once|TRBD1|TRBJ1-2
TGTGCGACCCAGGGGGAGTATGGCTACACCTTC
CATQGEYGYTF
>TRBV13|once|.|TRBJ2-4
TGTGCCAGCAGCTCCCGCCCATTAGGGGAGCAGTACTTC
CASSSRPLGEQYF
>TRBV7-2|once|TRBD1|TRBJ2-5
TGTGCCAGCAGCTCGACAGGGGGATCCTACGAGCTGTACTTC
CASSSTGGSYELYF
>TRBV29-1|.|.|TRBJ1-1
TGCAGCGTTGAGTGGACAGTCAACACTGAAGCTTTCTTT
CSVEWTVNTEAFF
>TRBV18|.|TRBD1|TRBJ2-7
TGTGCCAGCTGGGAAGGAGACAGGGGTCCCTACGAGCAGTACTTC
CASWEGDRGPYEQYF
>TRBV20-1|.|.|TRBJ1-3
TGCAGTGCTTACAGGGCCCGTGGTTCTAGAAACACCATATATTTT
CSAYRARGSRNTIYF
>TRBV6-6|.|.|TRBJ2-7
TGTGCCAGCTCTCAAGGGGTGAACGAGCAGTACTTC
CASSQGVNEQYF
>TRBV20-1|.|TRBD2|TRBJ2-1
TGCAGTGCTAGAGCCTTTCCAGAGACTAGCGTGGGCAATGAGCAGTTCTTC
CSARAFPETSVGNEQFF